This T cell receptor beta chain comes out of a study of identifying expanded T cells in peripheral blood. Collection occurred without any documented infections or immune events in donors. Study-wide results and limits: Clone count variance between roughly 2-week samples rose with total template count. Over two and four weeks, about 15 and 19 clones changed, versus approximately 1.2 between replicates.

Data came from immunoSEQ multiplex PCR; TCRdb stores just in-frame clones and leaves some out. The sample comprises approximately 130,000 clones, 65% to 90% of which are singletons, and about 8% rests with the top ten. This clone has only one observation. Its specificity is not known. The CDR3 runs to 16 residues. CDR1 SGHTA and CDR2 FQGTGA come from the germline V gene. The V and J ends lost 3 bases and 4 bases, in that order; junction bases with no gene match: 4. Sequencing was carried out using blood. This sequence was found in a person aged 18-69 years in good health. V and J are TRBV7-3 and TRBJ2-3; 13 bases are shared with TRBD2. CDR3 nucleotides: TGTGCCAGCAGCTTCCGACTAGCGGGGGGACCAGATACGCAGTATTTT. Translation: CASSFRLAGGPDTQYF. Full variable domain (outside the CDR3, taken from reference TRBV7-3 and TRBJ2-3): GAGVSQTPSNKVTEKGKYVELRCDPISGHTALYWYRQSLGQGPEFLIYFQGTGAADDSGLPNDRFFAVRPEGSVSTLKIQRTERGDSAVYLCASSFRLAGGPDTQYFGPGTRLTVL.